The 26 T cell receptor beta chains given below trace back to one sample, sequenced in a study of technical replicates of blood from several donors. Assay: immunoSEQ multiplex PCR; the TCRdb copy retains only in-frame clones and omits some. The sample lists about 62,000 clones, 70% to 90% occurring once. Sequenced sample: PBMCs. These receptors all come from a human donor in good health. Some clones in this sample may be carry-over from other donors' samples.

The chain couples TRBV9 to TRBJ2-2; D is ambiguous. The CDR3 extends over 13 amino acids. V lost 4 bases and J 3 bases, leaving 7 bases between the germline ends. Germline-derived CDR1 and CDR2 are SGDLS and YYNGEE. DNA for the CDR3: TGTGCCAGCAGCCGAGGAGACACCGGGGAGCTGTTTTTT. Amino acid sequence: CASSRGDTGELFF.

The rearrangement joins TRBV6-1 to TRBJ2-1; perhaps TRBD1 as D (5 bases). The V gene lost 2 bases and the J gene lost 3 bases, with 5 bases spanning the gap. CDR3 size: 13 residues. CDR1 is MNHNS and CDR2 is SASEGT in the germline V gene. For the CDR3, the DNA is TGTGCCAGCAGTGAACAGGGCTACAATGAGCAGTTCTTC. As protein: CASSEQGYNEQFF.

The DNA for the CDR3 is TGTGCCAGCAGTCCTGACAGGGACTATGGCTACACCTTC. Translating gives CASSPDRDYGYTF. The V and J genes are TRBV2 and TRBJ1-2; 7 bases line up with TRBD1. Germline V gene lookup returns CDR1 SNHLY and CDR2 FYNNEI. The ends lost 5 bases at V and 3 bases at J; junction bases unmatched: 3. The CDR3 spans 13 residues.

This clone appeared a single time. The V and J genes are TRBV12-5 and TRBJ1-6; the D is unclear. The CDR3 totals 14 residues. V shed 5 bases and J shed 4 bases, with 9 bases lying between them. Germline assignment: CDR1 LGHNT and CDR2 FRNRAP. The CDR3 DNA is TGTGCTAGTGGTCTGGACGGTTATAATTCACCCCTCCACTTT. Encoded protein: CASGLDGYNSPLHF.

The V gene is TRBV6-6, the J gene TRBJ1-2; the D gene is possibly TRBD1 (6 bases). CDR3 length: 14 residues. Germline V gene data show CDR1 as MNHNY and CDR2 as SVGAGI (reference sequence). V lost 10 bases and J 1 base, leaving 16 bases between the germline ends. The DNA for the CDR3 is TGTGCCACCAGAACAGGGAGTTATAACTATGGCTACACCTTC. It yields the protein CATRTGSYNYGYTF.

The chain carries TRBV4-3 and TRBJ2-3; TRBD2 agrees at 8 bases. V gave up 3 bases and J gave up 2 bases; unmatched junction bases: 10. There are 17 residues in the CDR3. Germline CDR1 is LGHNA and CDR2 is YSLEER. CDR3 bases: TGCGCCAGCAGCCAGAATTTAGCGGGACCGACCACAGATACGCAGTATTTT. It translates to CASSQNLAGPTTDTQYF.

V gene TRBV5-1 combines with J gene TRBJ2-7, with D perhaps TRBD1 (5 bases). V lost 0 bases and J lost 2, with 12 bases in between. Germline lookup yields CDR1 SGHRS and CDR2 YFSETQ. There are 15 residues in the CDR3. The CDR3: CASSLAQDGAYEQYF. In nucleotides, the CDR3 is TGCGCCAGCAGCTTGGCACAGGACGGCGCCTACGAGCAGTACTTC.

This clone was observed once. This chain connects TRBV7-2 to TRBJ2-7; D call uncertain. Trimming took 6 bases from V and 0 from J, leaving 3 bases between them. This CDR3 comprises 11 residues. Per the germline V gene, CDR1 is SGHTA and CDR2 is FQGNSA. The CDR3 DNA reads TGTGCCAGCAGTCGCTCCTACGAGCAGTACTTC. It specifies CASSRSYEQYF.

The chain couples TRBV7-2 to TRBJ1-3; D might be TRBD1 (5 bases). Germline V CDR1 and CDR2: SGHTA, FQGNSA. CDR3 length: 17 residues. Trimming left V 1 base short and J 1 base short, with 14 bases between. The CDR3 region has the DNA TGTGCCAGCAGCTTAGTGTACAGGCGGCAATCTGGAAACACCATATATTTT. This sequence encodes CASSLVYRRQSGNTIYF.

This chain joins TRBV12-5 and TRBJ2-3, with 11 positions matching TRBD2. The CDR3 length is 15 residues. Germline CDR1 and CDR2: LGHNT and FRNRAP. V shed 4 bases and J 2 bases; nucleotides not matched to a gene: 2. CDR3 residues: CASGWTSGYTDTQYF. In DNA form, the CDR3 reads TGTGCTAGTGGTTGGACTAGCGGGTACACAGATACGCAGTATTTT.

This rearrangement joins TRBV29-1 to TRBJ1-3; D might be TRBD1 (5 bases). Germline loops: CDR1 SQVTM, CDR2 ANQGSEA. CDR3 size: 12 residues. V gave up 6 bases and J gave up 8 bases, with 14 bases separating them. CDR3 DNA sequence: TGCAGCGTCAAATACGGAGGGGACACCATATATTTT. Amino acid sequence: CSVKYGGDTIYF.

The chain employs TRBV19 and TRBJ1-6; D remains ambiguous. The CDR3 is 14 residues long. V lost 0 bases and J lost 3, with 3 bases in between. CDR1 is LNHDA, CDR2 SQIVND, per germline (reference sequence). The CDR3 DNA reads as TGTGCCAGTAGTATAGACAGCTATAATTCACCCCTCCACTTT. Its protein product is CASSIDSYNSPLHF.

The chain links TRBV19 to TRBJ1-4, with D perhaps matching TRBD1 (5 bases). Germline CDR1 reads LNHDA; CDR2 reads SQIVND (reference sequence). This CDR3 comprises 15 residues. With 7 bases removed from V and 6 bases from J, the gap between germline ends came to 18 bases. The CDR3 nucleotides are TGTGCCAGTACCGACGACAGTTTTGGGTATGAAAAACTGTTTTTT. Translating it yields CASTDDSFGYEKLFF.

This sequence joins TRBV7-2 and TRBJ2-3, with 7 bases matching TRBD2. V lost 5 bases to trimming and J lost 2 bases; unmatched junction nucleotides: 13. The length of the CDR3 is 17 residues. Germline values: CDR1 SGHTA, CDR2 FQGNSA. The CDR3 is CASSQERGRLFTDTQYF. The DNA of the CDR3 is TGTGCCAGCAGCCAAGAGCGGGGAAGACTTTTCACAGATACGCAGTATTTT.

The V and J genes are TRBV10-2 and TRBJ2-1; 10 bases fit TRBD2. The germline CDR1 and CDR2 sequences are WSHSY and SAAADI. The trim removed 2 bases at V and 9 bases at J, leaving 4 bases unmatched. CDR3 size: 14 residues. The CDR3 DNA is TGCGCCAGCAGTGAGGAGCGGGGGGGCCTTGAGCAGTTCTTC. Residues: CASSEERGGLEQFF.

The chain is built from TRBV27 and TRBJ1-2; 8 bases line up with TRBD1. Trimming removed 4 bases from V and 7 bases from J; junction bases left unmatched: 8. The CDR3 has 14 residues. Germline CDR1 is MNHEY and CDR2 is SMNVEV (reference sequence). The CDR3 DNA is TGTGCCAGCAGTTCAAGCCCAGGGGGCCGTGGCTACACCTTC. Translation: CASSSSPGGRGYTF.

The chain employs TRBV12-5 and TRBJ2-7, with TRBD1 matching 8 bases. The ends lost 0 bases at V and 8 bases at J; junction bases unmatched: 6. CDR3 length equals 14 residues. Per the germline V gene, CDR1 is LGHNT and CDR2 is FRNRAP. CDR3 sequence reads: CASGLVNDRGKQYF. The CDR3 nucleotides are TGTGCTAGTGGTTTGGTAAATGACAGGGGAAAGCAGTACTTC.

The chain's CDR3 is CASGTGSSYNSPLHF. CDR3 nucleotide sequence: TGTGCCAGCGGGACGGGTAGCTCCTATAATTCACCCCTCCACTTT. V and J are TRBV10-3 and TRBJ1-6; D possibly corresponds to TRBD1 (5 bases). Germline V lookup: CDR1 ENHRY, CDR2 SYGVKD. V was shortened by 10 bases and J by 0 bases, with 13 bases between the two germline ends. The CDR3 runs to 15 residues.

This clone appeared a single time. The rearrangement uses TRBV29-1 and TRBJ2-7; 7 bases are shared with TRBD2. This CDR3 comprises 14 residues. Trimming cost V 3 bases and J 6 bases; bases outside gene matches: 11. Per the germline V gene, CDR1 is SQVTM and CDR2 is ANQGSEA. The CDR3 DNA sequence: TGCAGCGTTGAGCAATGGGACTATCCGGGCGAGCAGTACTTC. Translating gives CSVEQWDYPGEQYF.

The V call is TRBV19, the J call TRBJ2-7; tentatively, D is TRBD2 (5 bases). V shed 5 bases and J shed 0 bases, with 11 bases lying between them. Germline values: CDR1 LNHDA, CDR2 SQIVND (reference sequence). This CDR3 spans 14 amino acids. This chain's CDR3 is CASSPRLLSYEQYF. CDR3 bases: TGTGCCAGTAGTCCTCGACTACTCTCCTACGAGCAGTACTTC.

CDR3 sequence reads: CASTIVGGPYGYTF. DNA of the CDR3: TGTGCCAGTACTATTGTCGGGGGACCCTATGGCTACACCTTC. This rearrangement joins TRBV19 to TRBJ1-2, with D perhaps matching TRBD1 (5 bases). CDR1 and CDR2 from the germline V gene are LNHDA and SQIVND (reference sequence). Trimming shortened V by 7 bases and J by 4 bases, and 16 bases separated the two germline ends. The CDR3 extends over 14 amino acids.

This clone showed up just a few times. V usage is TRBV7-9 and J usage is TRBJ2-5; no reliable D call. The CDR3 sequence is 13 residues long. Germline CDR1 reads SEHNR; CDR2 reads FQNEAQ (reference sequence). V dropped 4 bases and J dropped 2 bases, with 8 bases sitting between them. CDR3 residues: CASSSQNQETQYF. Here the CDR3 DNA reads TGTGCCAGCAGCTCTCAGAATCAAGAGACCCAGTACTTC.

This clone was counted a single time. The chain links TRBV14 to TRBJ2-7; D remains ambiguous. The V gene lost 3 bases and the J gene lost 4 bases, with 13 bases spanning the gap. The CDR3 contains 14 residues. Germline V gives CDR1 SGHDN, CDR2 FVKESK. The CDR3 region is CASSQNYYLYEQYF. CDR3 nucleotide sequence: TGTGCCAGCAGCCAGAACTACTACCTTTACGAGCAGTACTTC.

The chain employs TRBV9 and TRBJ2-2; D possibly corresponds to TRBD1 (6 bases). The V gene's germline CDR1 is SGDLS and CDR2 YYNGEE. This CDR3 is 16 amino acids long. With 4 bases removed from V and 2 bases from J, the gap between germline ends came to 15 bases. The CDR3 region is CASSPQRTANTGELFF. CDR3 DNA sequence: TGTGCCAGCAGCCCTCAAAGGACAGCCAACACCGGGGAGCTGTTTTTT.

This sequence joins TRBV5-1 and TRBJ2-6; possible D gene TRBD1, 5 bases. From germline, CDR1 is SGHRS and CDR2 YFSETQ. CDR3 length: 15 amino acids. Trimming left V 2 bases short and J 4 bases short, with 10 bases between. The CDR3 protein is CASSFNRPGANVLTF. DNA of the CDR3: TGCGCCAGCAGCTTTAACAGGCCGGGGGCCAACGTCCTGACTTTC.

The rearrangement joins TRBV2 to TRBJ2-1, with 10 bases aligning to TRBD2. Germline CDR1 reads SNHLY; CDR2 reads FYNNEI. The CDR3 is 16 amino acids. Trimming at V came to 6 bases and at J to 8 bases, leaving 13 bases not matched to a gene. The CDR3 loop reads CASSRSGRALSHEQFF. CDR3 nucleotide sequence: TGTGCCAGCAGCCGGAGCGGGAGGGCCTTGTCCCATGAGCAGTTCTTC.